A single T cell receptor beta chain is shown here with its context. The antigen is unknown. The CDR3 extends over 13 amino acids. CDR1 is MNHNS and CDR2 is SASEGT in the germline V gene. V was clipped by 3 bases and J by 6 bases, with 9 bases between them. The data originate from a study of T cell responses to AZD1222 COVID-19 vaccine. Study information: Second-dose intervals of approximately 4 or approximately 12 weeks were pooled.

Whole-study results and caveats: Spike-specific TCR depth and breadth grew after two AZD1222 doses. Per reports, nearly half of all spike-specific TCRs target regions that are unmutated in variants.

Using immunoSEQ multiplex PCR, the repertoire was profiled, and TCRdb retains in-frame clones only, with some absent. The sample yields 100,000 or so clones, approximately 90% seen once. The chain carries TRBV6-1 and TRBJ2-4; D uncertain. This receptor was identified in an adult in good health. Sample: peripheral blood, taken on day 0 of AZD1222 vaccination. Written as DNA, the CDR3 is TGTGCCAGCAGTGACAACCTCGGAAACATTCAGTACTTC. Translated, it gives CASSDNLGNIQYF.